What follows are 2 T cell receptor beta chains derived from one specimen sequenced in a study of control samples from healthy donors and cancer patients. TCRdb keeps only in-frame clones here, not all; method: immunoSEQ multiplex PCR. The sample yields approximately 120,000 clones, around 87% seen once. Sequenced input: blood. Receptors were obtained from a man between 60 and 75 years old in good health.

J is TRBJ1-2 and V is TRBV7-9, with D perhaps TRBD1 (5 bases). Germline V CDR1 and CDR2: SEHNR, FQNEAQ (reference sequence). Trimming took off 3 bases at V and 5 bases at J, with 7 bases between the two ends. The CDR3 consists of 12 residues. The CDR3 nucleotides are TGTGCCAGCAGCTTGCGACAGTATGGCTACACCTTC. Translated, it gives CASSLRQYGYTF.

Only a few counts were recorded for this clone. CDR3 loop: CASSPGGGIDEQYF. CDR3 nucleotides: TGTGCCAGCTCTCCGGGCGGGGGGATCGACGAGCAGTACTTC. The chain carries TRBV18 and TRBJ2-7; 8 bases line up with TRBD2. The V segment lost 6 bases and the J segment 5 bases; nucleotides outside the gene matches: 9. Germline CDR1 reads KGHSH; CDR2 reads LQKENI. This CDR3 has 14 residues. Full variable domain (remainder filled in from reference TRBV18 and TRBJ2-7): NAGVMQNPRHLVRRRGQEARLRCSPMKGHSHVYWYRQLPEEGLKFMVYLQKENIIDESGMPKERFSAEFPKEGPSILRIQQVVRGDSAAYFCASSPGGGIDEQYFGPGTRLTVT.